This is a list of T cell receptor beta chains from one sample in a study of pediatric ulcerative colitis. Clones were sequenced by immunoSEQ multiplex PCR, and TCRdb holds only the in-frame ones, with some missing. Among around 12,000 clones listed, more than 70% were seen once. The sequenced sample was gut tissue. The source is a boy younger than 18 who was a control in a study of pediatric ulcerative colitis. Both conserved end residues are part of each CDR3. Fields, in order: clone size, D gene, J gene, V gene, CDR3 DNA, CDR3 protein. A D gene is named only where the DNA matches it firmly. Clone size is shown for a subset of rows, as once, few, many or a class of expanded clone.

. | . | TRBJ2-5 | TRBV19 | TGTGCCAGTAGTGGACAGAACCAAGAGACCCAGTACTTC | CASSGQNQETQYF
. | . | TRBJ1-1 | TRBV7-8 | TGTGCCAGCAGCTCAGCCAGGGCGCGACACACTGAAGCTTTCTTT | CASSSARARHTEAFF
. | TRBD1 | TRBJ2-3 | TRBV5-6 | TGTGCCAGCAGCTTGAGACAGGGGACAGATACGCAGTATTTT | CASSLRQGTDTQYF
. | . | TRBJ2-1 | TRBV11-2 | TGTGCCAGCAGCTTAGACACCTACAATGAGCAGTTCTTC | CASSLDTYNEQFF
. | TRBD1 | TRBJ2-3 | TRBV11-3 | TGTGCCAGCAGCTTAGGGACAGGGGCGGGAGATACGCAGTATTTT | CASSLGTGAGDTQYF
. | . | TRBJ2-7 | TRBV5-5 | TGTGCCAGCAGAGCTAGAGATCGGAATACCTACGAGCAGTACTTC | CASRARDRNTYEQYF
once | . | TRBJ2-3 | TRBV5-8 | TGTGCCAGCAGCTTGGGCCCCAGCACAGATACGCAGTATTTT | CASSLGPSTDTQYF
. | . | TRBJ2-5 | TRBV5-1 | TGCGCCAGCAGCTTGGCCGGGAAAGAGACCCAGTACTTC | CASSLAGKETQYF
. | TRBD2 | TRBJ2-1 | TRBV7-4 | TGTGCCAGCAGCTTGAAGCCCCGGCGGGAGTCGGATGAGCAGTTCTTC | CASSLKPRRESDEQFF
large | TRBD2 | TRBJ2-5 | TRBV29-1 | TGCAGCGTTGCTGCAGCGGGAGGGCCCGAACCCCAGTACTTC | CSVAAAGGPEPQYF
. | . | TRBJ2-3 | TRBV6-5 | TGTGCCAGCAGTCGGAGGGGGGCCACAGATACGCAGTATTTT | CASSRRGATDTQYF
. | . | TRBJ1-5 | TRBV11-3 | TGTGCCAGCAGCTTACAGTCCAATCAGCCCCAGCATTTT | CASSLQSNQPQHF